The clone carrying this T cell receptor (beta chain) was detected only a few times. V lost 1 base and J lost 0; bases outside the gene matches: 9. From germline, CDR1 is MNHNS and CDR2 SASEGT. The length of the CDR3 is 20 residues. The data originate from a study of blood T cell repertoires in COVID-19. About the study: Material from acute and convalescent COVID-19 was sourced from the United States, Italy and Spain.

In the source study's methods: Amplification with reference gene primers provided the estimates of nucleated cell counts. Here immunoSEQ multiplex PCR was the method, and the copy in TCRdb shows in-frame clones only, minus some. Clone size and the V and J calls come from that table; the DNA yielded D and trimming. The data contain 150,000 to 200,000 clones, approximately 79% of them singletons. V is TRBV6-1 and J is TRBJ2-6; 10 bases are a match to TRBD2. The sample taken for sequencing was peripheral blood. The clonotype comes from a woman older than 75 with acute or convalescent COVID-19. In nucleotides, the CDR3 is TGTGCCAGCAGTGAAGGAATGAGCGGGGGGGAGATCTCTGGGGCCAACGTCCTGACTTTC. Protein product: CASSEGMSGGEISGANVLTF.